This T cell receptor (beta chain) was recovered during a study of circulating CD8 cells and anti-PD-1 response in melanoma. About the research overall: Non-responders showed stable or progressive disease; responders showed complete or partial response.

Findings of the study overall: A small cohort with few responders supplied the baseline and M1 comparisons. Patients included both untreated and previously treated individuals.

V lost 4 bases, J lost 1 base, and 2 bases stayed unmatched. The CDR3 sequence is 13 residues long. Germline lookup yields CDR1 SQVTM and CDR2 ANQGSEA. On this clonotype itself: Its target is unknown.

TCR libraries were prepared from around 15 ng of total RNA with the QIAseq Immune Repertoire TCR panel. TCRdb recomputed calls from the reads with MiXCR, one row per CDR3 protein. The table includes about 600 distinct CDR3 sequences, 10% detected once. Four subsets defined by PD-1 and/or TIGIT were sorted from live CD3+CD8+TCRalphabeta+ cells. The TCR comes from a human donor with melanoma. Source: CD8+ T cells from PBMCs, taken at baseline or after one month of anti-PD-1 therapy (not recorded which). The J gene is TRBJ1-1, the V gene TRBV29-1; TRBD1 aligns across 8 bases. In DNA, the CDR3 is TGCAGCGTTGCAGGGGGCAAGAACACTGAAGCTTTCTTT. Encoded protein: CSVAGGKNTEAFF. Using reference TRBV29-1 and TRBJ1-1 for the parts outside the CDR3, the full variable domain is SAVISQKPSRDICQRGTSLTIQCQVDSQVTMMFWYRQQPGQSLTLIATANQGSEATYESGFVIDKFPISRPNLTFSTLTVSNMSPEDSSIYLCSVAGGKNTEAFFGQGTRLTVV.